The 5 T cell receptor beta chains reported below all come from one sample, sequenced in a study of human T cells and chemical hapten exposure. Total RNA came from unfractionated whole blood. MiXCR was run by TCRdb on the 5' RACE reads, yielding one entry per CDR3 protein. The data contain about 140,000 distinct CDR3 sequences, approximately 4% of them singletons. The receptors come from a female donor in good health.

This clonotype has at least ten counts. V gene TRBV9 combines with J gene TRBJ2-3, with 7 bases that match TRBD1. V was pared by 3 bases and J by 4 bases, with 5 bases of the junction left unmatched. Germline values: CDR1 SGDLS, CDR2 YYNGEE. This CDR3 contains 14 residues. The CDR3 is CASSATGQADTQYF. The CDR3 DNA sequence: TGTGCCAGCAGCGCGACAGGGCAGGCAGATACGCAGTATTTT.

This clonotype appeared many times. The V gene is TRBV18, the J gene TRBJ2-5; D is unclear. CDR1 KGHSH and CDR2 LQKENI come from the germline V gene. Trimming left V 3 bases short and J 7 bases short, with 9 bases between. The CDR3 loop spans 12 amino acids. This CDR3 reads CASSPDWGTQYF. The CDR3 bases are TGTGCCAGCTCACCCGACTGGGGGACCCAGTACTTC.

With regard to this clonotype: Given a much more abundant clone one base away, this may be a read error. The chain joins TRBV7-2 to TRBJ1-2, with 10 bases identical to TRBD1. There are 16 residues in the CDR3. CDR1 and CDR2 (germline): SGHTA, FQGNSA. This chain's CDR3 is CASSLRQGALYYGYNF. The CDR3 DNA follows: TGTGCCAGCAGCTTAAGACAGGGGGCACTGTACTATGGCTACAACTTC.

This clonotype was recorded at least ten times. The V and J genes are TRBV10-3 and TRBJ2-1, with TRBD2 matching 12 bases. The CDR3 length is 16 residues. Germline CDR1 is ENHRY and CDR2 is SYGVKD. The V segment lost 5 bases and the J segment 10 bases; nucleotides outside the gene matches: 12. CDR3 loop: CAISPATSGGPDEQFF. CDR3 coding DNA: TGTGCCATCAGTCCGGCGACTAGCGGGGGCCCGGACGAGCAGTTCTTC.

About this clonotype itself: A clone one base away is much larger, so this may be a read error. The V call is TRBV20-1, the J call TRBJ2-3; 9 bases align to TRBD2. Per the germline V gene, CDR1 is DFQATT and CDR2 is SNEGSKA (reference sequence). The length of the CDR3 is 15 residues. Germline trimming cut 2 bases from V and 3 bases from J; bases unmatched to any gene: 6. CDR3 region: CSARPASGATDTQYF. In nucleotides, the CDR3 is TGCAGTGCTAGACCGGCTAGCGGGGCGACAGATACGCAGTATTTT.